The 9 T cell receptor beta chains below come from one sample, sequenced in a study of cytomegalovirus exposure and HLA in healthy donors. The repertoire was sequenced with immunoSEQ multiplex PCR; TCRdb's copy has only in-frame clones and lacks some. Among tens of thousands of clones listed, under 95% were seen once. Material: PBMCs. The receptors here all came from a man aged 25-40 years in good health and CMV-seronegative.

This clone has only one observation. V gene TRBV9 combines with J gene TRBJ2-3; TRBD2 might be the D (7 bases). V shed 3 bases and J shed 6 bases, with 20 bases lying between them. The CDR3 extends over 16 amino acids. Germline loops: CDR1 SGDLS, CDR2 YYNGEE. This CDR3 is CASSEGEGRAGDTQYF. As DNA, the CDR3 is TGTGCCAGCAGCGAGGGGGAGGGACGCGCGGGGGATACGCAGTATTTT.

V is TRBV5-1 and J is TRBJ1-3; D possibly corresponds to TRBD1 (5 bases). Germline loops: CDR1 SGHRS, CDR2 YFSETQ. V shed 4 bases and J shed 0 bases, with 20 bases lying between them. The CDR3 loop spans 18 amino acids. CDR3 region: CASSLGTPTLSSGNTIYF. CDR3 nucleotides: TGCGCCAGCAGCCTCGGGACTCCCACTCTAAGCTCTGGAAACACCATATATTTT.

V and J are TRBV6-5 and TRBJ2-7; 11 positions match TRBD1. This CDR3 region has 16 residues. The V and J ends lost 2 bases and 5 bases, in that order; junction bases with no gene match: 8. CDR1 is MNHEY, CDR2 SVGAGI, per germline. CDR3 nucleotides: TGTGCCAGCAGTTACGTCAAGGGACAGGGGGTCAACGAGCAGTACTTC. Its protein is CASSYVKGQGVNEQYF.

The chain carries TRBV4-1 and TRBJ2-4; 10 bases are shared with TRBD2. CDR3 length: 19 residues. The germline V gene encodes CDR1 MGHRA and CDR2 YSYEKL. V trimming: 0 bases; J trimming: 0 bases; junction bases outside the gene matches: 8. The DNA for the CDR3 is TGCGCCAGCAGCCAAGATGCCCTAGCGGGGGACCTAGCCAAAAACATTCAGTACTTC. It is translated as CASSQDALAGDLAKNIQYF.

This chain connects TRBV11-1 to TRBJ1-1; tentative D call: TRBD1 (6 bases). Trimming cost V 1 base and J 3 bases, with 12 bases left between them. Germline loops: CDR1 SGHAT, CDR2 FQDESV (reference sequence). The CDR3 sequence is 15 residues long. CDR3 loop: CASSLDGAGDTEAFF. The CDR3 region has the DNA TGTGCCAGCAGCTTAGACGGGGCAGGGGACACTGAAGCTTTCTTT.

The chain uses TRBV11-2 and TRBJ1-2; TRBD1 is a possible D gene (5 bases). CDR1 and CDR2 from the germline V gene are SGHAT and FQNNGV. CDR3 length: 14 residues. V shed 4 bases and J shed 8 bases, with 17 bases lying between them. The CDR3 loop reads CASSSPLRRGGYTF. CDR3 sequence (DNA): TGTGCCAGCAGCTCTCCGTTGCGGCGGGGGGGCTACACCTTC.

The rearrangement joins TRBV9 to TRBJ1-3; no definite D call. CDR3 size: 13 residues. Germline V lookup: CDR1 SGDLS, CDR2 YYNGEE. The V end was cut by 10 bases, the J end by 0 bases, with 11 bases between. CDR3 nucleotides: TGTGCCGGGAGAGGACTCTCTGGAAACACCATATATTTT. Translation gives CAGRGLSGNTIYF.

The chain links TRBV5-1 to TRBJ2-5; D uncertain. Germline values: CDR1 SGHRS, CDR2 YFSETQ. The CDR3 runs to 12 residues. Trimming shortened V by 4 bases and J by 2 bases, and 6 bases separated the two germline ends. The CDR3 is CASSQIQETQYF. DNA of the CDR3: TGCGCCAGCAGCCAGATACAAGAGACCCAGTACTTC.

CDR3 nucleotides: TGTGCCAGCAGCTTTACCTATATGGGAGAATCGGATACGCAGTATTTT. Amino acids: CASSFTYMGESDTQYF. The chain couples TRBV7-9 to TRBJ2-3, with a tentative D call TRBD2 (5 bases). Trimming cost V 3 bases and J 6 bases, with 19 bases left between them. The CDR3 loop spans 16 amino acids. CDR1 and CDR2 (germline): SEHNR, FQNEAQ (reference sequence).